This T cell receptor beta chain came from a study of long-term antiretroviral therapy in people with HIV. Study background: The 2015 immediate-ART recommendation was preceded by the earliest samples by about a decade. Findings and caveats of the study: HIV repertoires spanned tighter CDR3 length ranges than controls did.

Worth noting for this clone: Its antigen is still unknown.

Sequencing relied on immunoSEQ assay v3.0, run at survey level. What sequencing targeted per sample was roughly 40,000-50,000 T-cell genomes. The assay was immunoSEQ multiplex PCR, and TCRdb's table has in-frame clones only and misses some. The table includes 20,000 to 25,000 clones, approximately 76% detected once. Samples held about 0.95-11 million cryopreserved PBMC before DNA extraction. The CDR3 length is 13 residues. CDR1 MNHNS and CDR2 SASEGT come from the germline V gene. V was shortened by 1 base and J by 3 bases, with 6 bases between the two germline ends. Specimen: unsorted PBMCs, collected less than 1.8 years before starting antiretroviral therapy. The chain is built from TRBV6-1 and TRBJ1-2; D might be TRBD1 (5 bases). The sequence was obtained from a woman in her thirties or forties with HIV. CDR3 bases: TGTGCCAGCAGTGAAGTAGGGGACTATGGCTACACCTTC. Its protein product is CASSEVGDYGYTF.